This is a list of T cell receptor beta chains from one sample in a study of CD8 T cells in Susac syndrome. One entry per CDR3 protein results from TCRdb running MiXCR on the immunoSEQ multiplex PCR reads. The sample holds some 150,000 distinct CDR3 sequences, 94% seen once. Sequencing used CD8+ T cells from PBMCs. These receptors all stem from a human donor with multiple sclerosis. Both conserved end residues are trimmed from each CDR3. The order of the fields is CDR3 protein, D gene, V gene, J gene. A D gene is named only where the DNA matches it firmly.

cdr3_aa: ASSSPSGDYYEQY; d_call: TRBD2; v_call: TRBV7-9; j_call: TRBJ2-7
cdr3_aa: SVVDRTNEQF; d_call: -; v_call: TRBV29-1; j_call: TRBJ2-1
cdr3_aa: ASSEGGDNEQF; d_call: -; v_call: TRBV7-6; j_call: TRBJ2-1
cdr3_aa: SARKGSYEQY; d_call: -; v_call: TRBV20-1; j_call: TRBJ2-7
cdr3_aa: ASSRGRGGSYEQY; d_call: -; v_call: TRBV13; j_call: TRBJ2-7
cdr3_aa: ASSLGTSIPHEQF; d_call: TRBD2; v_call: TRBV7-3; j_call: TRBJ2-1
cdr3_aa: ASSQVLWAAGAHEQY; d_call: -; v_call: TRBV3-1; j_call: TRBJ2-7
cdr3_aa: ASSLGQKHSNQPQH; d_call: -; v_call: TRBV5-1; j_call: TRBJ1-5
cdr3_aa: SARDPGLAGGHPGEQF; d_call: TRBD2; v_call: TRBV20-1; j_call: TRBJ2-1
cdr3_aa: ASSRKGQGASPLH; d_call: TRBD1; v_call: TRBV7-9; j_call: TRBJ1-6
cdr3_aa: ASSVGPGQVYEQY; d_call: TRBD1; v_call: TRBV9; j_call: TRBJ2-7
cdr3_aa: ASSPTVNTEAF; d_call: -; v_call: TRBV27; j_call: TRBJ1-1
cdr3_aa: ASSQGWGLEPYQPQH; d_call: -; v_call: TRBV3-1; j_call: TRBJ1-5
cdr3_aa: ASSVGTPHEQF; d_call: -; v_call: TRBV9; j_call: TRBJ2-1
cdr3_aa: SARTGLKNIQY; d_call: -; v_call: TRBV20-1; j_call: TRBJ2-4
cdr3_aa: ASMEGLGETQY; d_call: -; v_call: TRBV6-5; j_call: TRBJ2-5
cdr3_aa: SVSRDSPNQPQH; d_call: TRBD1; v_call: TRBV29-1; j_call: TRBJ1-5
cdr3_aa: ASSLVGVAYGYT; d_call: -; v_call: TRBV5-6; j_call: TRBJ1-2
cdr3_aa: ASSLDRSTGELF; d_call: TRBD1; v_call: TRBV6-2/TRBV6-3; j_call: TRBJ2-2
cdr3_aa: ASSPAGGYEQY; d_call: TRBD2; v_call: TRBV7-9; j_call: TRBJ2-7
cdr3_aa: SVEPGGFTDTQY; d_call: -; v_call: TRBV29-1; j_call: TRBJ2-3